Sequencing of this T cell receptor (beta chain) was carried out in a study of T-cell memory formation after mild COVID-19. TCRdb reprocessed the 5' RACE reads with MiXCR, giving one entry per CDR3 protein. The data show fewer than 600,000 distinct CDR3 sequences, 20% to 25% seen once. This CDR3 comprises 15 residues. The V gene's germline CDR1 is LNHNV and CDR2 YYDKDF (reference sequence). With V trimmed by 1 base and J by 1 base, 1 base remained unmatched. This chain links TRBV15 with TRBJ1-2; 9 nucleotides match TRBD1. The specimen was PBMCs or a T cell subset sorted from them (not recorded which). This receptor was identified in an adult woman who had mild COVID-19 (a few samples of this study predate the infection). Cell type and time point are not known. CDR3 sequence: CATSRGGQGNYGYTF. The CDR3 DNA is TGTGCCACCAGCAGAGGGGGACAGGGTAACTATGGCTACACCTTC.